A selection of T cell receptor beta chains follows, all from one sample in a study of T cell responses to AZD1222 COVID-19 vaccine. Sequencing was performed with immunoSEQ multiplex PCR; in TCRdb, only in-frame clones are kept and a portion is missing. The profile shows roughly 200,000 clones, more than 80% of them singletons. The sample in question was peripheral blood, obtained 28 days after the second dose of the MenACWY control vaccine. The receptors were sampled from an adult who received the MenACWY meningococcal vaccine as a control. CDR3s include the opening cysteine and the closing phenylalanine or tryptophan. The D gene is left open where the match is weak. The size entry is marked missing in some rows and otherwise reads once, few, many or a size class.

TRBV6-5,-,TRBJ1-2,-,TGTGCCAGCAGTTACTCCTCCAACAGGGTCTATGGCTACACCTTC,CASSYSSNRVYGYTF
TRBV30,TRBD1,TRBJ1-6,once,TGTGCCTGGGGATTGACAGGGCGAAATTCACCCCTCCACTTT,CAWGLTGRNSPLHF
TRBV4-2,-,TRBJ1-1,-,TGTGCCAGCAGCCAGGCCAGGGCCGTGGGGACTGAAGCTTTCTTT,CASSQARAVGTEAFF
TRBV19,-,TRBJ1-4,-,TGTGCCAGTAGTGCGAACACCGACTACCATGAAAAACTGTTTTTT,CASSANTDYHEKLFF
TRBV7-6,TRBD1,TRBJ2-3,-,TGTGCCAGCAGCCCCGGACAGGGGCGATCAGATACGCAGTATTTT,CASSPGQGRSDTQYF
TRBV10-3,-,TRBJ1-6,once,TGTGCCATCAGTGAGTCGATTTCAGAGCAGGGTTCACCCCTCCACTTT,CAISESISEQGSPLHF
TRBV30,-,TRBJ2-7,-,TGTGCCGTCGTTGACAGGATCCACGAGCAGTACTTC,CAVVDRIHEQYF
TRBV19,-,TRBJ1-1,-,TGTGCCAGTAGATCTTGGGTGGGAAACGGGGAGAACACTGAAGCTTTCTTT,CASRSWVGNGENTEAFF
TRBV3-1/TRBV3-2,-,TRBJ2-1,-,TGTGCCAGCAGCCCCCTGGGGAATGAGCAGTTCTTC,CASSPLGNEQFF
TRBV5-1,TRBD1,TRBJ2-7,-,TGCGCCAGCAGCTTACGACAGGGTCAGGGCCACGAGCAGTACTTC,CASSLRQGQGHEQYF
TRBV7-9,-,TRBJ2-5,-,TGTGCCAGCAGCGAGGGGGAACAGGTTCATCAAGAGACCCAGTACTTC,CASSEGEQVHQETQYF
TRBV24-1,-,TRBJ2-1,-,TGTGCCACCTCCCAAGGGGCGGGCTACAATGAGCAGTTCTTC,CATSQGAGYNEQFF
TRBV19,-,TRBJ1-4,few,TGTGCCAGTAGTATCGCTGGGGGCCTTGGGGAAAAACTGTTTTTT,CASSIAGGLGEKLFF
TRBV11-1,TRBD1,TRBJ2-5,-,TGTGCCAGCAGCCCAGACAGGGGGGAGACCCAGTACTTC,CASSPDRGETQYF
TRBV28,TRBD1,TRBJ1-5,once,TGTGCCAGCAGTGGACGACAGGGTCAAAATCAGCCCCAGCATTTT,CASSGRQGQNQPQHF
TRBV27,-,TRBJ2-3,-,TGTGCCATAGCCTGGGGGGCGGCTTCAGATACGCAGTATTTT,CAIAWGAASDTQYF
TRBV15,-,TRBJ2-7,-,TGTGCCACCAGCAGTGGACTCGGTTCTTGGGCGGAGCAGTACTTC,CATSSGLGSWAEQYF
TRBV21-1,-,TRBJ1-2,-,TGTGCCAGCAGCAAAGTTTCACGGAACTATGGCTACACCTTC,CASSKVSRNYGYTF
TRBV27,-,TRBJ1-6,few,TGTGCCAGCAGTTTTGCTCTTAGACCCAATTCACCCCTCCACTTT,CASSFALRPNSPLHF
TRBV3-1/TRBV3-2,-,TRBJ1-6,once,TGTGCCAGCAGCAGTAGGGAGGGGTCACCCCTCCACTTT,CASSSREGSPLHF
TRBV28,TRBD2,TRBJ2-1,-,TGTGCCAGCAGTTTCCGGACTAGGGCTCAGAATGAGCAGTTCTTC,CASSFRTRAQNEQFF
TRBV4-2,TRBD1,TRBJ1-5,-,TGTGCCAGCAGCCAAGAGGACAGGGGCCCACTTCAGCCCCAGCATTTT,CASSQEDRGPLQPQHF
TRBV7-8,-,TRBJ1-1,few,TGTGCCAGCAGTCTTCAGACACAGAACACTGAAGCTTTCTTT,CASSLQTQNTEAFF
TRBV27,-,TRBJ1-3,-,TGTGCCAGCAGTTTTCGGGGCTCTGGAAACACCATATATTTT,CASSFRGSGNTIYF
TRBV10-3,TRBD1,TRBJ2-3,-,TGTGCCATCAGGGACAGGGGGCCCACAGATACGCAGTATTTT,CAIRDRGPTDTQYF
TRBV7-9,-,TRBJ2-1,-,TGTGCCAGCAGCAACACGTACCATGAGCAGTTCTTC,CASSNTYHEQFF
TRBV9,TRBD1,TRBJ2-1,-,TGTGCCAGCAGCGTTCAGGGGGCGTCCTACAATGAGCAGTTCTTC,CASSVQGASYNEQFF
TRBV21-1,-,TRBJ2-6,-,TGTGCCAGCAGCAGCACACGGTTCGGAGCCAACGTCCTGACTTTC,CASSSTRFGANVLTF
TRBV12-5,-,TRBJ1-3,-,TGTGCTAGTGGTGAGGGCGGTGGAAACACCATATATTTT,CASGEGGGNTIYF
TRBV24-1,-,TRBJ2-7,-,TGTGCCACCAGTGATCCGAGGACAGCCTCGTACGAGCAGTACTTC,CATSDPRTASYEQYF
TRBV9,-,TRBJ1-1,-,TGTGCCAGCAGCGGACTACAGGGAGCCAACACTGAAGCTTTCTTT,CASSGLQGANTEAFF
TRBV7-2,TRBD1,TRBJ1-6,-,TGTGCCAGCAGCGTCGGCAGACAGGGAATTAATTCACCCCTCCACTTT,CASSVGRQGINSPLHF
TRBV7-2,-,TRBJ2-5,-,TGTGCCAGCAGCTATCCTGGGGCTCAAGAGACCCAGTACTTC,CASSYPGAQETQYF
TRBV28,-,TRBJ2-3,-,TGTGCCAGCAGCCCCCCCGGCCCGAATGGGCAGTATTTT,CASSPPGPNGQYF
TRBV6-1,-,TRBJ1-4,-,TGTGCCAGCAGTGAGACGGTCCCCACTAATGAAAAACTGTTTTTT,CASSETVPTNEKLFF
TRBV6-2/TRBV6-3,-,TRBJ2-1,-,TGTGCCAGCAGTTACAATGTGGCTCGTTCGGGCGAGCAGTTCTTC,CASSYNVARSGEQFF
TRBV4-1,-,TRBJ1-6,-,TGCGCCAGCAGCCAAGAAGGAATATCCCTCCACTTT,CASSQEGISLHF
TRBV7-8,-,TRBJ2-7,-,TGTGCCAGCAGCTTAGAACTTATCTACGAGCAGTACTTC,CASSLELIYEQYF
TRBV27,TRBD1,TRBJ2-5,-,TGTGCCAGCAGTTTGGGGACAGGCCAAGAGACCCAGTACTTC,CASSLGTGQETQYF
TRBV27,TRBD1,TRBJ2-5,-,TGTGCCAGCGGGCCAAGGCGCCTCCTAACAGGGGGCCGCATGCAAGAGACCCAGTACTTC,CASGPRRLLTGGRMQETQYF
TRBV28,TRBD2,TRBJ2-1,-,TGTGCCAGCAGTTTTTTAGCGGGAGGGCGATCCCATGAGCAGTTCTTC,CASSFLAGGRSHEQFF
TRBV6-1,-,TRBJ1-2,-,TGTGCCAGCAGTACAAGGAGGGGGGATGGCTACACCTTC,CASSTRRGDGYTF
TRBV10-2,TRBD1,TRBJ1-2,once,TGCGCCAGCAGTGAGTCCAGGACAGGGGCTAGTACCTATGGCTACACCTTC,CASSESRTGASTYGYTF